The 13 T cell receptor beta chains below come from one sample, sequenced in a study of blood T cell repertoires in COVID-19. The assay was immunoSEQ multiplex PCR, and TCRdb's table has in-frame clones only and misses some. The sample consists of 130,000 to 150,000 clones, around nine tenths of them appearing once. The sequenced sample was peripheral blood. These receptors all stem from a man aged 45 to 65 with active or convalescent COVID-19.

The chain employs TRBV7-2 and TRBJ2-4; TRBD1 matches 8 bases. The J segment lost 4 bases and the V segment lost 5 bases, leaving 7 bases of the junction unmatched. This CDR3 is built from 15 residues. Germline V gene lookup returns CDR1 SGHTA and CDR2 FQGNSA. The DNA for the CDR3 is TGTGCCAGCAGCCCCCGGCAGGGGGCTAAAAACATTCAGTACTTC. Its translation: CASSPRQGAKNIQYF. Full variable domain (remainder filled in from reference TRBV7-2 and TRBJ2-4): GAGVSQSPSNKVTEKGKDVELRCDPISGHTALYWYRQSLGQGLEFLIYFQGNSAPDKSGLPSDRFSAERTGGSVSTLTIQRTQQEDSAVYLCASSPRQGAKNIQYFGAGTRLSVL.

In nucleotides, the CDR3 is TGTGCCAGCTCACCCGGGACAGGGGGCATCGGTGAAAAACTGTTTTTT. Encoded protein: CASSPGTGGIGEKLFF. The chain uses TRBV18 and TRBJ1-4; 12 positions match TRBD1. Germline CDR1 is KGHSH and CDR2 is LQKENI. There are 16 residues in the CDR3. V shed 3 bases and J 7 bases; nucleotides not matched to a gene: 6. Combining the CDR3 with reference TRBV18 and TRBJ1-4 gives the whole variable domain NAGVMQNPRHLVRRRGQEARLRCSPMKGHSHVYWYRQLPEEGLKFMVYLQKENIIDESGMPKERFSAEFPKEGPSILRIQQVVRGDSAAYFCASSPGTGGIGEKLFFGSGTQLSVL.

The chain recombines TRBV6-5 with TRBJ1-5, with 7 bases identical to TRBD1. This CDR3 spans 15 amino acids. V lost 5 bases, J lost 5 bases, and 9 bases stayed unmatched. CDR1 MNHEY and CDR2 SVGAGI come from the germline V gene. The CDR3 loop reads CASSMDRRIDQPQHF. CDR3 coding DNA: TGTGCCAGCAGTATGGACAGGCGAATCGATCAGCCCCAGCATTTT.

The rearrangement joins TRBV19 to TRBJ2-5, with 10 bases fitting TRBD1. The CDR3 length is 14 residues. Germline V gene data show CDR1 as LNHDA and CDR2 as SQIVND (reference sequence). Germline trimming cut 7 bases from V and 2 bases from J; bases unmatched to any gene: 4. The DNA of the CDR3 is TGTGCCAGTATAGGGACAGGGGCACAAGAGACCCAGTACTTC. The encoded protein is CASIGTGAQETQYF. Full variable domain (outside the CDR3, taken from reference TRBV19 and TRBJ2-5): DGGITQSPKYLFRKEGQNVTLSCEQNLNHDAMYWYRQDPGQGLRLIYYSQIVNDFQKGDIAEGYSVSREKKESFPLTVTSAQKNPTAFYLCASIGTGAQETQYFGPGTRLLVL.

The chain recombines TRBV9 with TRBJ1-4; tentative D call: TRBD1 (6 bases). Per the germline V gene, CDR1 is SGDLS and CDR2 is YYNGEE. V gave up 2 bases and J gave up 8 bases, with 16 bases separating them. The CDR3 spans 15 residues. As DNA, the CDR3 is TGTGCCAGCAGCGTGGCACAGGGAATTGGGGAAAAACTGTTTTTT. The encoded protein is CASSVAQGIGEKLFF.

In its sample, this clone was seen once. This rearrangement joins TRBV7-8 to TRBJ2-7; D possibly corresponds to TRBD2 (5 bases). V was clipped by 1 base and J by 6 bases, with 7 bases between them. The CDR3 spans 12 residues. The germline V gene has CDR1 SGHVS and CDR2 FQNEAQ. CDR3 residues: CASSLGRGEQYF. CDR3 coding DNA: TGTGCCAGCAGCTTAGGTCGGGGCGAGCAGTACTTC.

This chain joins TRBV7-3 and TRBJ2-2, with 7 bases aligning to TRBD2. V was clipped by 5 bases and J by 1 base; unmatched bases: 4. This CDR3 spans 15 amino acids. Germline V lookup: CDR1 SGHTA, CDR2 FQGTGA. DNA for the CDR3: TGTGCCAGCAGCCCTTCGGGGGGGAACACCGGGGAGCTGTTTTTT. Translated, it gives CASSPSGGNTGELFF.

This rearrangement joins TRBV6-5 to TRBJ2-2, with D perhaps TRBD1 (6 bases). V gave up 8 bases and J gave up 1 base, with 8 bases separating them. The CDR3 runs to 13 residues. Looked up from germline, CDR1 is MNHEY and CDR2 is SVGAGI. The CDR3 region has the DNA TGTGCCAGCGGACAGTTGAACACCGGGGAGCTGTTTTTT. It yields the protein CASGQLNTGELFF.

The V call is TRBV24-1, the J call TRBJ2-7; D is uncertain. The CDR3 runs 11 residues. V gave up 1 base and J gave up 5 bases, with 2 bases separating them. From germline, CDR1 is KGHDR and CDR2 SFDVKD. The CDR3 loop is CATSDFNEQYF. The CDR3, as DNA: TGTGCCACCAGTGATTTCAACGAGCAGTACTTC.

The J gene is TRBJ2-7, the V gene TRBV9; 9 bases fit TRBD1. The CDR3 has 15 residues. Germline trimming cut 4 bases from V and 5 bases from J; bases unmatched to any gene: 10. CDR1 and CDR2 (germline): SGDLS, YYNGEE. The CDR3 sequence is CASSLSHRGLHEQYF. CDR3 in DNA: TGTGCCAGCAGCCTGTCCCACAGGGGGCTCCACGAGCAGTACTTC.

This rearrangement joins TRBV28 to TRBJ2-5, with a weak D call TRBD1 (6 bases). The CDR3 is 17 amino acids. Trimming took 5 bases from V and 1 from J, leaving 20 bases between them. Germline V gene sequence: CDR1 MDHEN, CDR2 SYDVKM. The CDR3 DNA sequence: TGTGCCAGCAGTCCCCGGGGACACCCTTCGCCCCAAGAGACCCAGTACTTC. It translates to CASSPRGHPSPQETQYF.

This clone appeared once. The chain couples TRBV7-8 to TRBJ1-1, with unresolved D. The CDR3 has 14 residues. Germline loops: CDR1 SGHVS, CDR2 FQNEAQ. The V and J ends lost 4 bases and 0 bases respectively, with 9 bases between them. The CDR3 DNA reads TGTGCCAGCAGCTCTCCCGGTATGAACACTGAAGCTTTCTTT. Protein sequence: CASSSPGMNTEAFF. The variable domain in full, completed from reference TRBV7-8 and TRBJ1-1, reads GAGVSQSPRYKVAKRGQDVALRCDPISGHVSLFWYQQALGQGPEFLTYFQNEAQLDKSGLPSDRFFAERPEGSVSTLKIQRTQQEDSAVYLCASSSPGMNTEAFFGQGTRLTVV.

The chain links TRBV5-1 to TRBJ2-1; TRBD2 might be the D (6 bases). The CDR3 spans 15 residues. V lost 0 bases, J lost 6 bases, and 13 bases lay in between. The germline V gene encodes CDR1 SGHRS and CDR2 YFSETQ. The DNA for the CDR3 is TGCGCCAGCAGCTTGGCCGTACTAGCCGCCAATGAGCAGTTCTTC. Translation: CASSLAVLAANEQFF.